Shown below are 12 T cell receptor beta chains from a single sample sequenced in a study of blood T cell repertoires in COVID-19. The method was immunoSEQ multiplex PCR; TCRdb's version includes in-frame clones alone and lacks a portion of them. The data show about 210,000 clones, just over 90% seen once. Sequenced sample: peripheral blood. The receptor source for this set is a man aged 30 to 39 with acute or convalescent COVID-19.

This chain connects TRBV3-1 (or the pseudogene TRBV3-2) to TRBJ1-5, with D possibly TRBD1 on 5 matching bases. Germline V lookup: CDR1 LGHDT, CDR2 YNNKEL (reference sequence). This CDR3 has 12 residues. Trimming stripped 11 bases from V and 3 bases from J, with 11 bases between. The CDR3 loop is CASGPLNQPQHF. For the CDR3, the DNA is TGTGCCTCAGGGCCCCTCAATCAGCCCCAGCATTTT.

The chain combines TRBV28 with TRBJ1-4; D not certain. V lost 4 bases to trimming and J lost 3 bases, with 9 bases between them. CDR1 is MDHEN, CDR2 SYDVKM, per germline. The CDR3 has 14 residues. CDR3 in DNA: TGTGCCAGCAGTTGGAGGCGACCTAATGAAAAACTGTTTTTT. Its translation: CASSWRRPNEKLFF.

The V gene is TRBV19, the J gene TRBJ2-2, with 9 nucleotides matching TRBD2. CDR3 length: 15 residues. The germline V gene encodes CDR1 LNHDA and CDR2 SQIVND (reference sequence). V gave up 4 bases and J gave up 6 bases; unmatched junction bases: 6. CDR3 sequence (DNA): TGTGCCAGTAGTACGGCCGGGACTAGCTCCGGGGAGCTGTTTTTT. It specifies CASSTAGTSSGELFF. Full variable domain (remainder filled in from reference TRBV19 and TRBJ2-2): DGGITQSPKYLFRKEGQNVTLSCEQNLNHDAMYWYRQDPGQGLRLIYYSQIVNDFQKGDIAEGYSVSREKKESFPLTVTSAQKNPTAFYLCASSTAGTSSGELFFGEGSRLTVL.

The chain joins TRBV4-1 to TRBJ2-7, with 9 bases matching TRBD1. Germline CDR1 MGHRA, CDR2 YSYEKL. The CDR3 is 15 amino acids. Unmatched junction bases numbered 9, after V lost 4 bases and J lost 5 bases. CDR3 protein: CASSPGDREVDEQYF. For the CDR3, the DNA is TGCGCCAGCAGCCCCGGGGACAGGGAGGTAGACGAGCAGTACTTC.

V is TRBV7-6 and J is TRBJ2-5; D unresolved. The CDR3 spans 12 residues. In germline, CDR1 is SGHVS, CDR2 FNYEAQ. Trimming stripped 1 base from V and 5 bases from J, with 5 bases between. The CDR3 DNA follows: TGTGCCAGCAGCTTAGGAGTGGAGACCCAGTACTTC. Translated: CASSLGVETQYF. The variable domain in full, with the rest retrieved from reference TRBV7-6 and TRBJ2-5, is GAGVSQSPRYKVTKRGQDVALRCDPISGHVSLYWYRQALGQGPEFLTYFNYEAQQDKSGLPNDRFSAERPEGSISTLTIQRTEQRDSAMYRCASSLGVETQYFGPGTRLLVL.

This chain connects TRBV20-1 to TRBJ1-2; D is unclear. Germline CDR1 and CDR2: DFQATT and SNEGSKA (reference sequence). The V end lost 3 bases, the J end lost 8 bases, and 16 bases lay between the germline ends. The length of the CDR3 is 13 residues. The CDR3 region has the DNA TGCAGTGCTAGTGTGAATGGTGAGAGGGGCTACACCTTC. This sequence encodes CSASVNGERGYTF.

The chain has TRBV6-6 and TRBJ1-5; TRBD1 matches 7 bases. Germline-derived CDR1 and CDR2 are MNHNY and SVGAGI (reference sequence). Germline trimming cut 6 bases from V and 3 bases from J; bases unmatched to any gene: 8. There are 15 residues in the CDR3. CDR3 loop: CASSRGTAINQPQHF. DNA for the CDR3: TGTGCCAGCAGCCGAGGGACAGCGATCAATCAGCCCCAGCATTTT.

The CDR3 bases are TGTGCCAGCTCACGTGGACAGGGGGCGCGGGAAGAGCAGTACTTC. This gives the protein CASSRGQGAREEQYF. J is TRBJ2-7 and V is TRBV18, with 11 bases that match TRBD1. V was pared by 4 bases and J by 7 bases, with 9 bases of the junction left unmatched. Germline CDR1 and CDR2: KGHSH and LQKENI. This CDR3 is 15 amino acids long.

This clone came up a few times. The chain combines TRBV12-3 or TRBV12-4 with TRBJ1-5; possible D gene TRBD1, 5 bases. Trimming left V 7 bases short and J 3 bases short, with 10 bases between. This CDR3 has 13 residues. The CDR3 nucleotides are TGTGCCAGCACCCGGGACTACAATCAGCCCCAGCATTTT. It specifies CASTRDYNQPQHF.

The rearrangement joins TRBV7-9 to TRBJ1-2, with D possibly TRBD1 on 5 matching bases. This CDR3 is built from 13 residues. CDR1 and CDR2 from the germline V gene are SEHNR and FQNEAQ (reference sequence). V was trimmed by 5 bases and J by 2 bases, leaving 9 bases between them. The CDR3 loop reads CASSPTENYGYTF. The DNA for the CDR3 is TGTGCCAGCAGCCCGACAGAAAACTATGGCTACACCTTC.

The chain carries TRBV6-2 or TRBV6-3 and TRBJ2-2; possible D gene TRBD2, 6 bases. The CDR3 loop spans 16 amino acids. CDR1 is MNHEY and CDR2 is SVGEGT in the germline V gene. V was shortened by 6 bases and J by 1 base, with 15 bases between the two germline ends. CDR3 sequence (DNA): TGTGCCAGCAGCCCTATGGGTAGCGGGAACACCGGGGAGCTGTTTTTT. It codes for CASSPMGSGNTGELFF.

CDR3 region: CASTQPLAGGRETQYF. CDR3 DNA: TGCGCCAGCACCCAACCCCTAGCGGGGGGGCGGGAGACCCAGTACTTC. The chain links TRBV10-2 to TRBJ2-5; 12 nucleotides align to TRBD2. Germline V lookup: CDR1 WSHSY, CDR2 SAAADI. The junction had 11 bases not matched to a gene; V was cut back by 7 bases and J by 5 bases. The CDR3 length is 16 residues.